Sequencing of this TCR beta chain was carried out in a study of cytomegalovirus exposure and HLA in healthy donors. Germline-derived CDR1 and CDR2 are SEHNR and FQNEAQ (reference sequence). The CDR3 is 14 amino acids. The ends lost 5 bases at V and 5 bases at J; junction bases unmatched: 6. PCR primers comprised 60 Vbeta and 13 Jbeta primers. Assay used: immunoSEQ multiplex PCR; TCRdb lists only in-frame clones, some missing. The data contain about 170,000 clones, 75% of them singletons. Sequencing was carried out using PBMCs. The receptor comes from a woman aged 50 to 60 in good health and CMV-seropositive. The rearrangement links TRBV7-9 to TRBJ1-1; TRBD1 matches at 9 bases. The CDR3 nucleotides are TGTGCCAGCAGCCCAGGACAGGGGCGTACTGAAGCTTTCTTT. This translates into CASSPGQGRTEAFF.